These T cell receptor beta chains were read from a single sample in a study of blood T cells in healthy people across ages. TCRdb redid the calling of the 5' RACE reads with MiXCR, one entry per CDR3 protein. The sample comprises 600,000 to 850,000 distinct CDR3 sequences, around 25% of which are singletons, and 9.4% rests with the top ten. These sequences were also reported in another study, on T cells of mothers and their children.

Specimen: blood. These receptors were taken from a boy under 18 in good health. Each CDR3 is given with its conserved first and last residue. D genes are given only for firm matches. Rows may omit the clone size; those that give it use once, few, many or a size class.

clone_size: few; d_call: NA; v_call: TRBV14; j_call: TRBJ2-7; cdr3_nt: TGTGCCAGCAGCCAAGATCAGGGACAATATTCCTACGAGCAGTACTTC; cdr3_aa: CASSQDQGQYSYEQYF
clone_size: NA; d_call: TRBD1; v_call: TRBV15; j_call: TRBJ2-7; cdr3_nt: TGTGCCACCAGACGGGACAGCGCCTACGAGCAGTACTTC; cdr3_aa: CATRRDSAYEQYF
clone_size: few; d_call: TRBD2; v_call: TRBV20-1; j_call: TRBJ2-1; cdr3_nt: TGCAGTGCTATATCGACTAGCGGGAGTGAGATTTTTATGGATGAGCAGTTCTTC; cdr3_aa: CSAISTSGSEIFMDEQFF
clone_size: once; d_call: TRBD2; v_call: TRBV13; j_call: TRBJ2-7; cdr3_nt: TGTGCCAGCAGCTACCGCCGTAGCGGGAGGGAGTACGAGCAGTACTTC; cdr3_aa: CASSYRRSGREYEQYF
clone_size: few; d_call: NA; v_call: TRBV20-1; j_call: TRBJ2-1; cdr3_nt: TGCAGTGCCCCAGCAGGCCCCGCTGCTGGGGAGCAGTTCTTC; cdr3_aa: CSAPAGPAAGEQFF
clone_size: few; d_call: TRBD2; v_call: TRBV7-2; j_call: TRBJ2-1; cdr3_nt: TGTGCCAGCAGCTTTGACCAGCGGGGGATAGTGGACGGTGAGCAGTTCTTC; cdr3_aa: CASSFDQRGIVDGEQFF
clone_size: few; d_call: NA; v_call: TRBV20-1; j_call: TRBJ2-3; cdr3_nt: TGCAGTGCGATGGATTGGCTTAGGCGGAACACAGATACGCAGTATTTT; cdr3_aa: CSAMDWLRRNTDTQYF
clone_size: few; d_call: TRBD1; v_call: TRBV20-1; j_call: TRBJ2-5; cdr3_nt: TGCAGTGCGCAGTCCGGGACAGGCGCTCAAGAGACCCAGTACTTC; cdr3_aa: CSAQSGTGAQETQYF
clone_size: NA; d_call: NA; v_call: TRBV10-3; j_call: TRBJ1-1; cdr3_nt: TGTGCCATCAGTGGATTGAACACTGAAGCTTTCTTT; cdr3_aa: CAISGLNTEAFF
clone_size: NA; d_call: NA; v_call: TRBV5-6; j_call: TRBJ2-7; cdr3_nt: TGTGCCAGCTGTAGCAGGGGCGAGATACCCTACGAGCAGTACTTC; cdr3_aa: CASCSRGEIPYEQYF
clone_size: few; d_call: TRBD2; v_call: TRBV4-3; j_call: TRBJ2-7; cdr3_nt: TGCGCCAGCAGCCAACTCCGGGGGGAAGACGAGCAGTACTTC; cdr3_aa: CASSQLRGEDEQYF
clone_size: NA; d_call: TRBD1; v_call: TRBV18; j_call: TRBJ2-7; cdr3_nt: TGTGCCAGCTCACCTCTAGGGACAGGTCTGACCGAGCAGTACTTC; cdr3_aa: CASSPLGTGLTEQYF
clone_size: NA; d_call: TRBD1; v_call: TRBV18; j_call: TRBJ1-2; cdr3_nt: TGTGCCAGCTCACCACCGGGACAGCCTTCCACCTATGGCTACACCTTC; cdr3_aa: CASSPPGQPSTYGYTF
clone_size: few; d_call: TRBD2; v_call: TRBV7-3; j_call: TRBJ2-1; cdr3_nt: TGTGCCAGCAGTGAGGGTTATAGCGGGAGAAGGGACAATGAGCAGTTCTTC; cdr3_aa: CASSEGYSGRRDNEQFF
clone_size: few; d_call: TRBD1; v_call: TRBV4-3; j_call: TRBJ1-2; cdr3_nt: TGCGCCAGCAGCCACGTCATTGACAGGGGAGAGGGCTACACCTTC; cdr3_aa: CASSHVIDRGEGYTF
clone_size: few; d_call: NA; v_call: TRBV12-3/TRBV12-4; j_call: TRBJ1-2; cdr3_nt: TGTGCCAGCAGTCCCACGTGGGCGGGGGGAACCTATGGCTACACCTTC; cdr3_aa: CASSPTWAGGTYGYTF
clone_size: few; d_call: NA; v_call: TRBV12-3/TRBV12-4; j_call: TRBJ2-7; cdr3_nt: TGTGCCAGCAGTTTAGGGCTTAAATCCAGCGAGCAGTACTTC; cdr3_aa: CASSLGLKSSEQYF
clone_size: few; d_call: TRBD1; v_call: TRBV7-8; j_call: TRBJ1-4; cdr3_nt: TGTGCCAGCAGCCCTGGGACAGGGCCCCACAGTGAAAAACTGTTTTTT; cdr3_aa: CASSPGTGPHSEKLFF
clone_size: NA; d_call: NA; v_call: TRBV3-1; j_call: TRBJ2-5; cdr3_nt: TGTGCCAGCAGCCAACGAGGGTGGGGAAAGACCCAGTACTTC; cdr3_aa: CASSQRGWGKTQYF
clone_size: few; d_call: TRBD1; v_call: TRBV29-1; j_call: TRBJ1-1; cdr3_nt: TGCAGCGTTGAGGGGACAGGGAACACTGAAGCTTTCTTT; cdr3_aa: CSVEGTGNTEAFF
clone_size: NA; d_call: NA; v_call: TRBV12-3/TRBV12-4; j_call: TRBJ2-7; cdr3_nt: TGTGCCAGCAGTCCCGGGGGACCCAGAGCCTACGAGCAGTACTTC; cdr3_aa: CASSPGGPRAYEQYF
clone_size: few; d_call: NA; v_call: TRBV12-3/TRBV12-4; j_call: TRBJ2-7; cdr3_nt: TGTGCCAGCAGTCAAAGTCCCCCGGGGGTCTACGAGCAGTACTTC; cdr3_aa: CASSQSPPGVYEQYF
clone_size: NA; d_call: NA; v_call: TRBV25-1; j_call: TRBJ1-3; cdr3_nt: TGTGCCAGCAGTGGAAGACAGGTAGTCTCTGGAAACACCATATATTTT; cdr3_aa: CASSGRQVVSGNTIYF
clone_size: few; d_call: TRBD1; v_call: TRBV6-4; j_call: TRBJ1-4; cdr3_nt: TGTGCCAGCAGTCGGGACAGAGCACGCCCAACTAATGAAAAACTGTTTTTT; cdr3_aa: CASSRDRARPTNEKLFF
clone_size: NA; d_call: TRBD1; v_call: TRBV7-6; j_call: TRBJ2-7; cdr3_nt: TGTGCCAGCAGCTTCTCCCCGGACAGGGGGCACGAGCAGTACTTC; cdr3_aa: CASSFSPDRGHEQYF
clone_size: NA; d_call: NA; v_call: TRBV10-3; j_call: TRBJ2-6; cdr3_nt: TGTGCCATCAGTGAGGAAGGGATAGGGGCCAACGTCCTGACTTTC; cdr3_aa: CAISEEGIGANVLTF
clone_size: few; d_call: NA; v_call: TRBV28; j_call: TRBJ2-7; cdr3_nt: TGTGCCAGCAGTCCGCGTTGGGCCAGAGCCTACGAGCAGTACTTC; cdr3_aa: CASSPRWARAYEQYF
clone_size: NA; d_call: NA; v_call: TRBV7-9; j_call: TRBJ1-1; cdr3_nt: TGTGCCAGCAGCTCTCCAAGAAAAACTGAAGCTTTCTTT; cdr3_aa: CASSSPRKTEAFF
clone_size: NA; d_call: NA; v_call: TRBV6-5; j_call: TRBJ1-1; cdr3_nt: TGTGCCAGCAGCCGGGACGTTAGAGGCACTGAAGCTTTCTTT; cdr3_aa: CASSRDVRGTEAFF
clone_size: few; d_call: TRBD2; v_call: TRBV10-3; j_call: TRBJ2-3; cdr3_nt: TGTGCCATCAGTAGCGGGGGGACCCATACGCAGTATTTT; cdr3_aa: CAISSGGTHTQYF
clone_size: few; d_call: TRBD2; v_call: TRBV15; j_call: TRBJ2-3; cdr3_nt: TGTGCCACCAGCAGAGACGGGACTAGCATCGATACGCAGTATTTT; cdr3_aa: CATSRDGTSIDTQYF
clone_size: NA; d_call: NA; v_call: TRBV29-1; j_call: TRBJ1-2; cdr3_nt: TGCAGCGTTGACAGGAGGAACTATGGCTACACCTTC; cdr3_aa: CSVDRRNYGYTF
clone_size: NA; d_call: NA; v_call: TRBV29-1; j_call: TRBJ2-1; cdr3_nt: TGCAGCGTTGTGGTCGGGGGTGAGCAGTTCTTC; cdr3_aa: CSVVVGGEQFF
clone_size: few; d_call: TRBD2; v_call: TRBV3-1; j_call: TRBJ2-1; cdr3_nt: TGTGCCAGCAGCCAAGAGATTAGCGGGAGTCCCTACAATGAGCAGTTCTTC; cdr3_aa: CASSQEISGSPYNEQFF
clone_size: few; d_call: TRBD1; v_call: TRBV6-2/TRBV6-3; j_call: TRBJ2-1; cdr3_nt: TGTGCCAGCAGTTACTCACAGACAGGGGCTTCCTACAATGAGCAGTTCTTC; cdr3_aa: CASSYSQTGASYNEQFF
clone_size: NA; d_call: NA; v_call: TRBV29-1; j_call: TRBJ2-6; cdr3_nt: TGCAGCATATCGGGACACGACTCTGGGGCCAACGTCCTGACTTTC; cdr3_aa: CSISGHDSGANVLTF
clone_size: few; d_call: TRBD2; v_call: TRBV3-1; j_call: TRBJ2-7; cdr3_nt: TGTGCCAGCAGCCAACCTCCGGGGGGACTAGCGGACTACGAGCAGTACTTC; cdr3_aa: CASSQPPGGLADYEQYF
clone_size: NA; d_call: NA; v_call: TRBV7-2; j_call: TRBJ2-3; cdr3_nt: TGTGCCAGCAGCTTAAGCACTGGAAATAGGGATACGCAGTATTTT; cdr3_aa: CASSLSTGNRDTQYF
clone_size: few; d_call: NA; v_call: TRBV7-8; j_call: TRBJ1-1; cdr3_nt: TGTGCCAGCAGCTCAGCCCTAGGACACAGCCGTGAAGCTTTCTTT; cdr3_aa: CASSSALGHSREAFF
clone_size: few; d_call: NA; v_call: TRBV9; j_call: TRBJ2-3; cdr3_nt: TGTGCCAGCAGCGCCTCCGGGAACACAGATACGCAGTATTTT; cdr3_aa: CASSASGNTDTQYF
clone_size: NA; d_call: NA; v_call: TRBV20-1; j_call: TRBJ1-2; cdr3_nt: TGCAGTGCTTACCACGGAGGGAGCTACGGCTACACCTTC; cdr3_aa: CSAYHGGSYGYTF
clone_size: once; d_call: TRBD1; v_call: TRBV28; j_call: TRBJ2-7; cdr3_nt: TGTGCCAGCAGTTTAATTCCGGACAGGGGAAACGAGCAGTACTTC; cdr3_aa: CASSLIPDRGNEQYF